This is a list of T cell receptor beta chains from one sample in a study of Ad26.COV2.S vaccination and SARS-CoV-2 variants. Produced via immunoSEQ multiplex PCR; TCRdb's table is partial and in-frame only. Of some 340,000 clones in the sample, about 86% were seen once. The sequenced sample was peripheral blood, obtained in a trial of Ad26.COV2.S vaccine versus placebo. These TCRs come from a person aged 18 to 59 who received the Ad26.COV2.S COVID-19 vaccine or a placebo. The CDR3 runs from the conserved cysteine through the conserved F or W. The order of the fields is V gene, CDR3 protein.

V gene: TRBV29-1; CDR3 protein: CSVRDRVYEQYF
V gene: TRBV5-1; CDR3 protein: CASSWDRGGQPQHF
V gene: TRBV4-2; CDR3 protein: CASSQVTGGNYGYTF
V gene: TRBV5-6; CDR3 protein: CASSLVGSNEQFF
V gene: TRBV10-3; CDR3 protein: CAISERGQDNQPQHF
V gene: TRBV6-5; CDR3 protein: CASSYSKFDRNYGYTF
V gene: TRBV2; CDR3 protein: CASSDEGADQYF
V gene: TRBV19; CDR3 protein: CATRSTGLDGYTF
V gene: TRBV9; CDR3 protein: CASSVAQGMNTEAFF
V gene: TRBV6-2/TRBV6-3; CDR3 protein: CASSYLSRQPYEQYF
V gene: TRBV5-4; CDR3 protein: CASSLREGDIQYF
V gene: TRBV18; CDR3 protein: CASSPGSGVVTEAFF
V gene: TRBV25-1; CDR3 protein: CASSNHGRVGGELFF
V gene: TRBV7-2; CDR3 protein: CASSLGTGLVAEQFF
V gene: TRBV7-9; CDR3 protein: CASSLRQAREETQYF
V gene: TRBV19; CDR3 protein: CASSTRTDGQPQHF
V gene: TRBV5-8; CDR3 protein: CASSLGRNNQPQHF
V gene: TRBV27; CDR3 protein: CASRRANRQVGGNEQFF
V gene: TRBV9; CDR3 protein: CASSVAGSYEQYF
V gene: TRBV11-2; CDR3 protein: CASSPDRGRSFYGYTF
V gene: TRBV5-4; CDR3 protein: CASSLVRSGNTEAFF
V gene: TRBV18; CDR3 protein: CASSPTTEMNTEAFF
V gene: TRBV5-4; CDR3 protein: CASSVGPLSSGNTIYF
V gene: TRBV2; CDR3 protein: CASSEPQGVGYGYTF
V gene: TRBV7-8; CDR3 protein: CASSLIIGPARGSPLHF
V gene: TRBV6-5; CDR3 protein: CASSRTGGTDTQYF
V gene: TRBV7-3; CDR3 protein: CASSGLGAQHF
V gene: TRBV9; CDR3 protein: CASSVDGAPDQPQHF